The rows below give T cell receptor beta chains drawn from one sample of a study of blood T cell repertoires in COVID-19. Clones were sequenced by immunoSEQ multiplex PCR, and TCRdb holds only the in-frame ones, with some missing. This table holds about 140,000 clones, 70% to 90% found once. Material for sequencing was peripheral blood. The receptors were gathered from a woman aged 55-70 years with acute or convalescent COVID-19. Both conserved end residues are trimmed from each CDR3.

J gene	V gene	CDR3 protein
TRBJ1-2	TRBV21-1	ASSKFGESRGSKPQRVNYGYT
TRBJ1-5	TRBV19	ASSPSGGNQPQH
TRBJ1-2	TRBV19	ASSIQVANYGYT
TRBJ1-5	TRBV10-3	AITSDGNSNQPQH
TRBJ1-2	TRBV19	ASNEARGGNYGYT
TRBJ2-3	TRBV4-2	ASSFRTSGIGTDTQY
TRBJ2-2	TRBV7-3	ASSTGATGELF
TRBJ2-7	TRBV10-3	AISEEDRSYEQY
TRBJ2-1	TRBV7-2	ASSLAGGHSREQF
TRBJ2-7	TRBV6-5	ASRGEGGFSGEQY
TRBJ1-1	TRBV2	ASRGGTAYTEAF
TRBJ1-4	TRBV9	ASSAQGNEKLF
TRBJ2-7	TRBV5-6	ASSPPGHLLSYEQY
TRBJ2-3	TRBV5-1	ASSSPELDTQY
TRBJ2-7	TRBV6-2/TRBV6-3	ASSYTPDRGTGQY
TRBJ1-2	TRBV6-5	ASSYLDTNYGYT
TRBJ1-1	TRBV6-5	ASSYSQGAATTEAF
TRBJ2-7	TRBV6-5	ASSYGGWGSPYEQY
TRBJ1-6	TRBV5-5	ASSRPPPAPLH
TRBJ1-2	TRBV14	ASSRDRDYGYT
TRBJ1-1	TRBV4-2	ASSQGTGGTEVTEAF
TRBJ1-2	TRBV11-2	ASSLDPAPGGEGYT
TRBJ1-4	TRBV5-4	ASSADKAVGNEKLF
TRBJ1-6	TRBV7-2	ASSLEVGRNSPLH
TRBJ2-3	TRBV21-1	ASSACLWLAGSGGTDTQY
TRBJ1-1	TRBV4-2	ASISNPTGDTSTEAF
TRBJ2-1	TRBV7-3	ASSPWTGDAHEQF
TRBJ1-2	TRBV7-9	ASSLANWVQGARYGYT
TRBJ1-3	TRBV20-1	SASAVTGVWGNTIY
TRBJ2-5	TRBV27	ASSFSVGRTQY
TRBJ2-3	TRBV5-5	ASSSEQGAITDTQY
TRBJ2-3	TRBV5-1	ASSYPEAGGTDTQY
TRBJ1-6	TRBV18	ASSLRTGGENSPLH
TRBJ2-3	TRBV3-1/TRBV3-2	ASSHGGGTTDTQY
TRBJ1-3	TRBV7-3	ASSLIEDRGPGNTIY
TRBJ2-2	TRBV7-7	ASSLSTRRGTGELF
TRBJ2-3	TRBV6-2/TRBV6-3	ASSYRGRGSSTDTQY
TRBJ2-7	TRBV4-3	ASSQGGDGGGAY
TRBJ1-2	TRBV24-1	ATSDSGSNYGYT
TRBJ1-6	TRBV13	ASSLRDNYNSPLH
TRBJ2-1	TRBV6-4	ARPVLDRDEQF
TRBJ1-1	TRBV7-8	ASSRGQGGTEAF
TRBJ2-5	TRBV3-1/TRBV3-2	ASSVVTGGAETQY
TRBJ2-7	TRBV5-6	ASSPTKAGNYEQY
TRBJ1-1	TRBV3-1/TRBV3-2	ASSQSSSFTEAF
TRBJ1-1	TRBV5-1	ASSSTWTGSGTEAF
TRBJ2-2	TRBV2	ASSRDRVPGELF
TRBJ2-7	TRBV6-2/TRBV6-3	ASSYLFGQGFYEQY
TRBJ1-5	TRBV19	ASTAPGEGQPQH
TRBJ1-1	TRBV5-4	ASSTIGTGGTEAF
TRBJ1-1	TRBV5-1	ASSFVGNTEAF
TRBJ1-3	TRBV6-1	ASSEASRRTIY